A selection of T cell receptor beta chains follows, all from one sample in a study of T cells in Graves' hyperthyroidism and ophthalmopathy. MiXCR, applied by TCRdb to the multiplex PCR reads, yields one record per CDR3 protein. This repertoire shows some 770,000 distinct CDR3 sequences, 15% to 20% found once; its top ten account for under 8.5%. The sequencing input was blood. The source of these receptors is a man aged 18 to 30 with Graves' hyperthyroidism. CDR3s include the opening cysteine and the closing phenylalanine or tryptophan. Fields, in order: D gene, J gene, V gene, clone size, CDR3 DNA, CDR3 protein. The D gene is left open where the match is weak. Rows may omit the clone size; those that give it use once, few, many or a size class.

D: TRBD2; J: TRBJ2-7; V: TRBV20-1; size: few; DNA: TGCAGTGCTGCTAGCGGGAGGGCCCTGAGTGAGCAGTACTTC; CDR3: CSAASGRALSEQYF
D: -; J: TRBJ2-1; V: TRBV15; size: few; DNA: TGTGCCACCAGCAGAGAAGGGAATGAGCAGTTCTTC; CDR3: CATSREGNEQFF
D: -; J: TRBJ1-1; V: TRBV7-2; size: many; DNA: TGTGCCAGCAGCTTCGAGGAGTGGACTGAAGCTTTCTTT; CDR3: CASSFEEWTEAFF
D: -; J: TRBJ2-7; V: TRBV10-3; size: many; DNA: TGTGCCATCAGTGATCCTCTTTTCATCTACGAGCAGTACTTC; CDR3: CAISDPLFIYEQYF
D: -; J: TRBJ1-5; V: TRBV12-3/TRBV12-4; size: many; DNA: TGTGCCAGCAGTTTATTGGGGGCCGGCAATCAGCCCCAGCATTTT; CDR3: CASSLLGAGNQPQHF
D: -; J: TRBJ1-5; V: TRBV6-2/TRBV6-3; size: -; DNA: TGTGCCAGCAGATCCCCAGGGTCGCCGCAGCCCCAGCATTTT; CDR3: CASRSPGSPQPQHF
D: -; J: TRBJ2-1; V: TRBV2; size: many; DNA: TGTGCCAGCAGTGAAGGAGGTAACCCCCGGGATGAGCAGTTCTTC; CDR3: CASSEGGNPRDEQFF
D: TRBD1; J: TRBJ1-2; V: TRBV19; size: -; DNA: TGTGCCAGTAGGGGGACAGGGGGCGCCTATGGCTACACCTTC; CDR3: CASRGTGGAYGYTF
D: -; J: TRBJ2-7; V: TRBV28; size: few; DNA: TGTGCCAGCACCAACTGGGCCGGGGAGCACGAGCAGTACTTC; CDR3: CASTNWAGEHEQYF
D: TRBD2; J: TRBJ2-7; V: TRBV5-4; size: few; DNA: TGTGCCAGCAGCCCCCTCGGGACTAGCGCGTACGAGCAGTACTTC; CDR3: CASSPLGTSAYEQYF
D: TRBD1; J: TRBJ2-5; V: TRBV13; size: many; DNA: TGTGCCAGCAGCGCGGTTGGGACAGGGTATGCGACCCAGTACTTC; CDR3: CASSAVGTGYATQYF
D: TRBD2; J: TRBJ2-3; V: TRBV12-5; size: many; DNA: TGTGCTAGTGGTTTCGGACTAGCGGGGAGCACAGATACGCAGTATTTT; CDR3: CASGFGLAGSTDTQYF
D: -; J: TRBJ1-2; V: TRBV19; size: -; DNA: TGTGCCAGTACTCACCGCGGACCCTCTGGCTACACCTTC; CDR3: CASTHRGPSGYTF
D: TRBD2; J: TRBJ2-7; V: TRBV19; size: few; DNA: TGTGCCAGTACGCCTAGCGGAAAGTTCGAGCAGTACTTC; CDR3: CASTPSGKFEQYF
D: -; J: TRBJ2-1; V: TRBV9; size: -; DNA: TGTGCCAGCAGCGGACCGGGCGGTGAGCAGTTCTTC; CDR3: CASSGPGGEQFF